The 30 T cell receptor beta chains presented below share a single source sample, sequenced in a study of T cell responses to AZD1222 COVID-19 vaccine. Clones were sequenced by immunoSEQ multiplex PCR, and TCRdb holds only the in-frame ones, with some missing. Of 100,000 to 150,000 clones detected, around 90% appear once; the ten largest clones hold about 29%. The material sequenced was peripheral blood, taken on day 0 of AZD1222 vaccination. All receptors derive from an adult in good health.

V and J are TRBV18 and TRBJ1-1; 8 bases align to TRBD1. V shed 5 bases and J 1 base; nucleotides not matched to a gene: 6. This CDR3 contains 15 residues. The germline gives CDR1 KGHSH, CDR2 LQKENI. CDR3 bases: TGTGCCAGCTCATCATCAGGACAGGGGAACACTGAAGCTTTCTTT. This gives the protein CASSSSGQGNTEAFF.

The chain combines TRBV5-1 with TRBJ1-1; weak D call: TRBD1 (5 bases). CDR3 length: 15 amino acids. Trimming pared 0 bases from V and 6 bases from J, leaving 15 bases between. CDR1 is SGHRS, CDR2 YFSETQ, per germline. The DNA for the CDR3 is TGCGCCAGCAGCTTGGTACCAGGGACCTACTCTGAAGCTTTCTTT. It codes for CASSLVPGTYSEAFF.

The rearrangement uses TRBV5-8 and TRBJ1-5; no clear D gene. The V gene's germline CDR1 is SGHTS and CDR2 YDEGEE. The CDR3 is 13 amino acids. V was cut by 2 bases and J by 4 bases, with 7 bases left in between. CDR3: CASSFPGNQPQHF. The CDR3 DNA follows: TGTGCCAGCAGCTTTCCCGGGAATCAGCCCCAGCATTTT.

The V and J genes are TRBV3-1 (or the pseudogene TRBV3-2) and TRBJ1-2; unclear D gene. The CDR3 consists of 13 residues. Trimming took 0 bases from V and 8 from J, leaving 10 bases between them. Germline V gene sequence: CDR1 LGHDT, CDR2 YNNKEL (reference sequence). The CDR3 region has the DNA TGTGCCAGCAGCCAAGAGAGAGGGCCGGGCTACACCTTC. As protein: CASSQERGPGYTF.

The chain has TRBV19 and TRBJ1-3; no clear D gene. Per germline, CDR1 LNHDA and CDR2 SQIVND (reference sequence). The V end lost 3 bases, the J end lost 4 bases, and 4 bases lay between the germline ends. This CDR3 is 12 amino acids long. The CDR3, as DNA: TGTGCCAGTAGTATCATCGGAAACACCATATATTTT. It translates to CASSIIGNTIYF.

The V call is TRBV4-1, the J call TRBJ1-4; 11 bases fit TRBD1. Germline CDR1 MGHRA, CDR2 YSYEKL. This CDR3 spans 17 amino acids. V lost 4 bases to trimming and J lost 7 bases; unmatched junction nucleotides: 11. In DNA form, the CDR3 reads TGCGCCAGCAGCCCGACACCGGACAGGGGGCTCTTTGAAAAACTGTTTTTT. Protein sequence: CASSPTPDRGLFEKLFF.

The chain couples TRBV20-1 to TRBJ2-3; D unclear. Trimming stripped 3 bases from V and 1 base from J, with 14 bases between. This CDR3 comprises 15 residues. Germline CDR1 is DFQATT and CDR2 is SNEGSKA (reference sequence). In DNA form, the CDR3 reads TGCAGTGCTAGTGTGAAGAGCCCGGGCACAGATACGCAGTATTTT. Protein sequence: CSASVKSPGTDTQYF.

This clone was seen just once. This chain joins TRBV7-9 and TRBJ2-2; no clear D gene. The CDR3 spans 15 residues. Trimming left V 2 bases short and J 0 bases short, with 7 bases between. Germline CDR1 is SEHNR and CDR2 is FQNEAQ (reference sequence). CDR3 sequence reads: CASSLSSPNTGELFF. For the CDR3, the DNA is TGTGCCAGCAGCTTATCTAGTCCGAACACCGGGGAGCTGTTTTTT.

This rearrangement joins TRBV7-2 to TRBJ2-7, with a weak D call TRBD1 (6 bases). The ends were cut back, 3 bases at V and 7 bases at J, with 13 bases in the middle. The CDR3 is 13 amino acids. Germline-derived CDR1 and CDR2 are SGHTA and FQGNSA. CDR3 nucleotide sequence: TGTGCCAGCAGCTTCAGGGGAATGGGGGAGCAGTACTTC. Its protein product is CASSFRGMGEQYF.

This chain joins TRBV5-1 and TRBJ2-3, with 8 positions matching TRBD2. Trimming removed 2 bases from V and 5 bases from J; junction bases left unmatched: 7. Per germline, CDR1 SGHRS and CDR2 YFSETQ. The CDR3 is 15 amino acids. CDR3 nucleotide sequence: TGCGCCAGCAGCTTCGACGGGAGGGCAAAAGATACGCAGTATTTT. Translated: CASSFDGRAKDTQYF.

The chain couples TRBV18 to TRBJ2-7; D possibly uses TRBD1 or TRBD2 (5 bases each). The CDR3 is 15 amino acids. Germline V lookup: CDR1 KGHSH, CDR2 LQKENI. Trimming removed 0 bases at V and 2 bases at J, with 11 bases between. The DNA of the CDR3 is TGTGCCAGCTCACCACCGGGGGAGCCGACCTACGAGCAGTACTTC. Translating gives CASSPPGEPTYEQYF.

The CDR3 spells CASSHDRTSVKNTGELFF. CDR3 in DNA: TGCGCCAGCAGCCATGACAGAACTAGCGTTAAGAACACCGGGGAGCTGTTTTTT. The V call is TRBV4-1, the J call TRBJ2-2; 7 nucleotides line up with TRBD2. This CDR3 spans 18 amino acids. The V segment lost 3 bases and the J segment 1 base; nucleotides outside the gene matches: 11. Germline V CDR1 and CDR2: MGHRA, YSYEKL.

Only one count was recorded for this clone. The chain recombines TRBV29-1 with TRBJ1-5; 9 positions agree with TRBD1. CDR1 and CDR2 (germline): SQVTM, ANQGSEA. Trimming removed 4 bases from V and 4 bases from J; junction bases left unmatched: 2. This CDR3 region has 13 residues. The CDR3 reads CSVGTGVNQPQHF. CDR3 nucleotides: TGCAGCGTTGGGACAGGGGTTAATCAGCCCCAGCATTTT.

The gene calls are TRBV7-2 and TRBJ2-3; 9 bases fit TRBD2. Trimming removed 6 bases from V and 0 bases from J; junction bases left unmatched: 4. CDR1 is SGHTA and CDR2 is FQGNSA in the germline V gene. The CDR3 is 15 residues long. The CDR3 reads CASSRSGRSTDTQYF. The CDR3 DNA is TGTGCCAGCAGTCGTAGCGGGAGAAGCACAGATACGCAGTATTTT.

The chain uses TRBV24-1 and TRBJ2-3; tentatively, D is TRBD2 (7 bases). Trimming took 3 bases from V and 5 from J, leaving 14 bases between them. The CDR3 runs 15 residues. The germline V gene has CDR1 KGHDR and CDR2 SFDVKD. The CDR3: CATSDRGEGQDTQYF. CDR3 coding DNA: TGTGCCACCAGTGATAGGGGGGAGGGCCAAGATACGCAGTATTTT.

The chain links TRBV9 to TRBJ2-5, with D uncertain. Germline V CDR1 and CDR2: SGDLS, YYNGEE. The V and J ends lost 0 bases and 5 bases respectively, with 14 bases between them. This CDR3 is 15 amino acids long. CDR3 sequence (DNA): TGTGCCAGCAGCGTAGCTCCCGTAACGGCGGAGACCCAGTACTTC. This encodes CASSVAPVTAETQYF.

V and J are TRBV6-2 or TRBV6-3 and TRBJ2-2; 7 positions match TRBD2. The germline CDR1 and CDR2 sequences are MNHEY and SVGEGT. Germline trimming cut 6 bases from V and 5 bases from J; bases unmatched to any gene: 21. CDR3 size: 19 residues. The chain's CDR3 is CASSHPPSGVTMGTGELFF. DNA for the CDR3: TGTGCCAGCAGCCACCCCCCCAGCGGGGTAACGATGGGTACCGGGGAGCTGTTTTTT.

The CDR3 loop is CASSDNLMNTEAFF. The CDR3 DNA reads TGTGCCAGCAGTGACAATTTGATGAACACTGAAGCTTTCTTT. The chain recombines TRBV6-1 with TRBJ1-1, with D hard to call. Germline CDR1 and CDR2: MNHNS and SASEGT. Between the trimmed V and J ends, which lost 3 bases and 0 bases, there was a span of 8 bases. CDR3 length: 14 residues.

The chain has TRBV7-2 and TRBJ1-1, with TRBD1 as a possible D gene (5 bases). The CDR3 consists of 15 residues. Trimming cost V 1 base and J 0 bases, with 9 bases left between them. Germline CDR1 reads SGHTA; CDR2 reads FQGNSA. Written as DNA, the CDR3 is TGTGCCAGCAGCTTAGTAGGGGTGGTGAACACTGAAGCTTTCTTT. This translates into CASSLVGVVNTEAFF. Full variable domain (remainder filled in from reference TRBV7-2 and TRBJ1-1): GAGVSQSPSNKVTEKGKDVELRCDPISGHTALYWYRQSLGQGLEFLIYFQGNSAPDKSGLPSDRFSAERTGGSVSTLTIQRTQQEDSAVYLCASSLVGVVNTEAFFGQGTRLTVV.

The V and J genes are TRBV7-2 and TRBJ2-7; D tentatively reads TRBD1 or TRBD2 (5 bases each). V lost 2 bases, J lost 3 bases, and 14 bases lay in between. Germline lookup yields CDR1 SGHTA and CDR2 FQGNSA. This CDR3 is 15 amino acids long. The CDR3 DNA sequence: TGTGCCAGCAGCTTAAAACTGGGACCTAACTACGAGCAGTACTTC. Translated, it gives CASSLKLGPNYEQYF.

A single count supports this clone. CDR3 DNA sequence: TGCGCCAGCAGGTGGCAGGGCAACACCGGGGAGCTGTTTTTT. It encodes CASRWQGNTGELFF. The rearrangement uses TRBV5-1 and TRBJ2-2; D is possibly TRBD1 (5 bases). Per the germline V gene, CDR1 is SGHRS and CDR2 is YFSETQ. This CDR3 is 14 amino acids long. V lost 5 bases to trimming and J lost 2 bases, with 10 bases between them.

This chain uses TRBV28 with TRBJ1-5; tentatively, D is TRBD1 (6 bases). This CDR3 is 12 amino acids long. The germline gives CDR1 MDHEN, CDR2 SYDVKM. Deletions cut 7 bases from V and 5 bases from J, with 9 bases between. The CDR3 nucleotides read TGTGCCAGCAAGGAGGGGGATCAGCCCCAGCATTTT. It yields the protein CASKEGDQPQHF. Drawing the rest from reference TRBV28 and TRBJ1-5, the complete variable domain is DVKVTQSSRYLVKRTGEKVFLECVQDMDHENMFWYRQDPGLGLRLIYFSYDVKMKEKGDIPEGYSVSREKKERFSLILESASTNQTSMYLCASKEGDQPQHFGDGTRLSIL.

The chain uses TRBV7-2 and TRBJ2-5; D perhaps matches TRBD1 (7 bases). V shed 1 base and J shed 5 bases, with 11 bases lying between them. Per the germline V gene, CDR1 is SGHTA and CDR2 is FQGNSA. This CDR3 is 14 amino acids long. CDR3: CASSLGAGGETQYF. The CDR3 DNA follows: TGTGCCAGCAGCTTAGGCGCAGGGGGGGAGACCCAGTACTTC.

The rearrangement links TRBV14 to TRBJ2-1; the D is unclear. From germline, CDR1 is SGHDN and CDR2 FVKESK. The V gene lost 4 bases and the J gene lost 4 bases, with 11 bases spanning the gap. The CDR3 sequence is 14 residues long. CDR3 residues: CASSPLTSYNEQFF. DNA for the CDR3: TGTGCCAGCAGCCCATTAACCAGTTACAATGAGCAGTTCTTC. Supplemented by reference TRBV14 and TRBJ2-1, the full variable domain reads EAGVTQFPSHSVIEKGQTVTLRCDPISGHDNLYWYRRVMGKEIKFLLHFVKESKQDESGMPNNRFLAERTGGTYSTLKVQPAELEDSGVYFCASSPLTSYNEQFFGPGTRLTVL.

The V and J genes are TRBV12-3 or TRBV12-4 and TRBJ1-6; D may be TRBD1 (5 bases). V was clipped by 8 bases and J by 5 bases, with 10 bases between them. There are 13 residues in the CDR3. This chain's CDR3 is CASHYRNNSPLHF. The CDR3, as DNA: TGTGCCAGCCACTACAGGAATAATTCACCCCTCCACTTT.

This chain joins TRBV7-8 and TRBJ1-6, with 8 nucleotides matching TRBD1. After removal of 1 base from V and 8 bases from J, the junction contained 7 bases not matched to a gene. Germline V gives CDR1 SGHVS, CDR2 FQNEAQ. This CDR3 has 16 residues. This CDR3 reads CASSLGGGQAYSPLHF. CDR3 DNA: TGTGCCAGCAGCTTAGGTGGGGGACAGGCCTATTCACCCCTCCACTTT.

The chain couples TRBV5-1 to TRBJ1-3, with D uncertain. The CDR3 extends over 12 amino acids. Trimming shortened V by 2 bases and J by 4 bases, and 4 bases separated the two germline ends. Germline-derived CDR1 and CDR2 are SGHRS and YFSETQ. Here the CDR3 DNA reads TGCGCCAGCAGCTTCGGGGGAAACACCATATATTTT. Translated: CASSFGGNTIYF.

The CDR3 loop is CASTFTGTNTEAFF. As DNA, the CDR3 is TGTGCCAGCACCTTCACAGGGACCAACACTGAAGCTTTCTTT. The J gene is TRBJ1-1, the V gene TRBV7-9, with a tentative D call TRBD1 (6 bases). V was pared by 7 bases and J by 2 bases, with 14 bases between. The CDR3 runs 14 residues. Germline values: CDR1 SEHNR, CDR2 FQNEAQ (reference sequence).

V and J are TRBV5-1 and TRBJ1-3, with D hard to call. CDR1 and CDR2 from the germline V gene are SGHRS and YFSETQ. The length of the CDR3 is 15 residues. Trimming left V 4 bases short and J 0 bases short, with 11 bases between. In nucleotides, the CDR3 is TGCGCCAGCAGCCCGGACGGCCACTCTGGAAACACCATATATTTT. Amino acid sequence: CASSPDGHSGNTIYF.

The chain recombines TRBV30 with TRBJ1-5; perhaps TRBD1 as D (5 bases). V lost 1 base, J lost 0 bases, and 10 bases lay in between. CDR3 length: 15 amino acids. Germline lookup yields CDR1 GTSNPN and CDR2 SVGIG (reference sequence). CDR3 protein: CAWSGGGGSNQPQHF. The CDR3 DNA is TGTGCCTGGAGTGGGGGGGGAGGTAGCAATCAGCCCCAGCATTTT.